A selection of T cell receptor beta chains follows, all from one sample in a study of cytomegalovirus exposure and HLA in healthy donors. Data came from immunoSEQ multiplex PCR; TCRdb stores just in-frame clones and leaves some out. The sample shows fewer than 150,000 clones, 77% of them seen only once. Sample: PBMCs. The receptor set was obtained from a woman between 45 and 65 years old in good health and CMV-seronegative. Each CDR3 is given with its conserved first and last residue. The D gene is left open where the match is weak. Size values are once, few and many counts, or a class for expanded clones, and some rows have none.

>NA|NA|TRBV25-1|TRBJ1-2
CASSELNRQKDGYTF
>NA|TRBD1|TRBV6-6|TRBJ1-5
CASGDRDSNQPQHF
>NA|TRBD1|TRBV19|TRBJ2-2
CASSIDFRGPNGELFF
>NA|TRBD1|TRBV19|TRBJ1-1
CATDRGNTEAFF
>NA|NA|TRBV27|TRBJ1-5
CASSFSGSSNQPQHF
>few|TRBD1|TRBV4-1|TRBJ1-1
CASSVQGMDTEAFF
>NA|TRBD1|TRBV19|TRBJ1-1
CASSPGQAARAEAFF
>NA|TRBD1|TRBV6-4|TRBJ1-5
CASTDREVGQPQHF
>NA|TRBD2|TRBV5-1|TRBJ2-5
CASSSGTSGGQETQYF
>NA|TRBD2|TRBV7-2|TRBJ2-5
CASSLLSGGTQETQYF
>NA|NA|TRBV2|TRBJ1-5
CASSPQGGAGQGQHF
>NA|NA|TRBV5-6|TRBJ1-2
CASSPLQEIYYGYTF
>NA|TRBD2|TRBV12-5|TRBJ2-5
CASGNGGGQETQYF
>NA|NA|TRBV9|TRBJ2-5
CASSDPDSPSMIQETQYF
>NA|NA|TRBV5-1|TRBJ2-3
CASSLERGRDTQYF
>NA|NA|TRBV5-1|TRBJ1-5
CASSLAGVGPSHF
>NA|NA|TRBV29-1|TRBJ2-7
CSVRSDLLIDEQYF